What follows describes a single T cell receptor (beta chain). These data belong to a study of T cell changes during pregnancy in multiple sclerosis. Generated by immunoSEQ multiplex PCR, the TCRdb table keeps only in-frame clones and is missing some. Of 91,000 or so clones listed, over 80% are singletons. The CDR3 consists of 14 residues. The trim removed 5 bases at V and 3 bases at J, leaving 2 bases unmatched. Germline lookup yields CDR1 LNHDA and CDR2 SQIVND (reference sequence). The chain is built from TRBV19 and TRBJ1-4; 8 bases map to TRBD1. This sample comprised peripheral blood, obtained after pregnancy. This TCR was recovered from a female donor with multiple sclerosis, enrolled in a pregnancy study. The CDR3 loop is CASSPDRANEKLFF. Written as DNA, the CDR3 is TGTGCCAGTAGTCCGGACAGGGCTAATGAAAAACTGTTTTTT. The whole variable domain, remainder taken from reference TRBV19 and TRBJ1-4, is DGGITQSPKYLFRKEGQNVTLSCEQNLNHDAMYWYRQDPGQGLRLIYYSQIVNDFQKGDIAEGYSVSREKKESFPLTVTSAQKNPTAFYLCASSPDRANEKLFFGSGTQLSVL.